This paragraph reports one TCR beta chain. The data were taken from a study of Ad26.COV2.S vaccination and SARS-CoV-2 variants. Profiling relied on immunoSEQ multiplex PCR, and the TCRdb table lists in-frame clones only, not all of them. This table has just under 250,000 clones, around 89% appearing once. Treatment meaning: roughly 19 received Ad26.COV2.S at low or high dose, single or two shots; roughly five received placebo; per-sample allocation not given. Material that was analyzed had been drawn on day 63 after the first vaccine or placebo injection. Germline V gene sequence: CDR1 MNHEY, CDR2 SMNVEV (reference sequence). This CDR3 has 15 residues. V was clipped by 6 bases and J by 4 bases, with 16 bases between them.

The sequence was obtained from a person aged 18-65 years who received the Ad26.COV2.S COVID-19 vaccine or a placebo. The V gene is TRBV27, the J gene TRBJ1-5; maybe TRBD1 (6 bases). Sequencing used peripheral blood, obtained in a trial of Ad26.COV2.S vaccine versus placebo. CDR3 in amino acids: CASSVDSGLNQPQHF. CDR3 coding DNA: TGTGCCAGCAGCGTGGACAGCGGGTTGAATCAGCCCCAGCATTTT.